These T cell receptor beta chains were read from a single sample in a study of T cell repertoires in cytomegalovirus infection. The antigens of these receptors remain unknown. In TCRdb, the reads were re-called with MiXCR into one record per CDR3 protein. The sample lists 110,000 to 150,000 distinct CDR3 sequences, over 30% occurring once. The sample consisted of CD8+ T cells from cultured PBMCs, taken from culture after CMV antigen stimulation. These receptors all stem from a human donor in good health (CMV status not recorded). Some clones in this sample may be carry-over from other donors' samples. CDR3s include the opening cysteine and the closing phenylalanine or tryptophan. Fields, in order: J gene, clone size, D gene, V gene, CDR3 protein, CDR3 DNA. D genes are given only for firm matches. Size is omitted from some rows. Given values are once, few, many or a class for expanded clones.

TRBJ1-2 | NA | NA | TRBV29-1 | CSVDWAIGYGYTF | TGCAGCGTTGACTGGGCAATAGGCTATGGCTACACCTTC
TRBJ2-5 | medium-sized | TRBD2 | TRBV7-2 | CASSQLAGTQETQYF | TGTGCCAGCAGCCAACTAGCGGGGACCCAAGAGACCCAGTACTTC
TRBJ1-1 | few | NA | TRBV10-3 | CAISDPGLNTEAFF | TGTGCCATCAGTGATCCCGGACTGAACACTGAAGCTTTCTTT
TRBJ1-6 | many | NA | TRBV28 | CASSSRREISSPLHF | TGTGCCAGCAGCTCACGCAGGGAAATCTCTTCACCCCTCCACTTT
TRBJ1-2 | NA | NA | TRBV12-3/TRBV12-4 | CAIQTPRWDYGYTF | TGTGCCATCCAGACACCCCGATGGGACTATGGCTACACCTTC
TRBJ1-5 | NA | NA | TRBV12-3/TRBV12-4 | CASSLSLNQPQHF | TGTGCCAGCAGTTTGTCGTTGAATCAGCCCCAGCATTTT
TRBJ1-1 | many | NA | TRBV28 | CASSLVQLMNTEAFF | TGTGCCAGCAGTTTAGTACAGCTCATGAACACTGAAGCTTTCTTT
TRBJ2-7 | NA | NA | TRBV27 | CASSLSSGDKSYEQYF | TGTGCCAGCAGTTTATCGTCGGGGGATAAATCCTACGAGCAGTACTTC
TRBJ1-4 | NA | NA | TRBV4-1 | CASSQLRGVQLFF | TGCGCCAGCAGCCAACTCCGGGGGGTCCAACTGTTTTTT
TRBJ1-1 | NA | TRBD1 | TRBV7-6 | CASSFSQGDTEAFF | TGTGCCAGCAGCTTTTCCCAGGGGGACACTGAAGCTTTCTTT
TRBJ2-7 | many | TRBD2 | TRBV7-2 | CASSSLAGGPRNEQYF | TGTGCCAGCAGCTCTCTAGCGGGGGGGCCGCGGAACGAGCAGTACTTC
TRBJ2-1 | few | NA | TRBV7-9 | CASQARAGSHEQFF | TGTGCCAGCCAAGCTAGGGCGGGGAGTCATGAGCAGTTCTTC
TRBJ1-5 | many | NA | TRBV6-5 | CASSYSEGSHQPQHF | TGTGCCAGCAGTTACTCGGAGGGAAGCCATCAGCCCCAGCATTTT
TRBJ2-3 | NA | TRBD1 | TRBV12-3/TRBV12-4 | CASSLPDRATDTQYF | TGTGCCAGCAGTTTGCCGGACAGGGCCACAGATACGCAGTATTTT
TRBJ2-7 | NA | NA | TRBV27 | CASSSLGGTKFYEQYF | TGTGCCAGCAGCAGTTTGGGCGGGACAAAATTCTACGAGCAGTACTTC
TRBJ1-1 | NA | NA | TRBV19 | CASSNSGGVNTEAFF | TGTGCCAGTAGTAACTCGGGGGGAGTGAACACTGAAGCTTTCTTT
TRBJ2-7 | NA | NA | TRBV12-3/TRBV12-4 | CASSWGLAIYEQYF | TGTGCCAGCAGCTGGGGGCTAGCGATCTACGAGCAGTACTTC
TRBJ2-7 | NA | NA | TRBV9 | CASSPSAYPYEQYF | TGTGCCAGCAGCCCCTCGGCCTATCCCTACGAGCAGTACTTC
TRBJ1-4 | NA | NA | TRBV4-1 | CASSQEPRVANEKLFF | TGCGCCAGCAGCCAAGAACCCAGGGTTGCTAATGAAAAACTGTTTTTT
TRBJ1-4 | few | TRBD1 | TRBV13 | CASSSRTGWNEKLFF | TGTGCCAGCAGCTCCAGGACAGGCTGGAATGAAAAACTGTTTTTT
TRBJ1-1 | few | NA | TRBV2 | CASSTGSTEAFF | TGTGCCAGCAGTACGGGTTCCACTGAAGCTTTCTTT
TRBJ2-5 | NA | NA | TRBV19 | CASSMVEETQYF | TGTGCCAGTAGTATGGTGGAAGAGACCCAGTACTTC
TRBJ1-1 | NA | NA | TRBV7-2 | CASSPLIENTEAFF | TGTGCCAGCAGCCCCCTGATAGAAAACACTGAAGCTTTCTTT
TRBJ1-2 | few | NA | TRBV13 | CASSRGAGLFYGYTF | TGTGCCAGCAGCCGAGGGGCAGGGTTATTTTATGGCTACACCTTC
TRBJ1-1 | NA | NA | TRBV29-1 | CSADEAFF | TGCAGCGCAGATGAAGCTTTCTTT
TRBJ2-2 | NA | NA | TRBV29-1 | CSVGATGELFF | TGCAGCGTCGGGGCCACCGGGGAGCTGTTTTTT
TRBJ2-4 | many | TRBD1 | TRBV29-1 | CSVLTGESIQYF | TGCAGCGTCCTGACAGGGGAATCGATTCAGTACTTC
TRBJ1-1 | many | NA | TRBV7-9 | CASSQPGSEAFF | TGTGCCAGCAGCCAACCGGGGTCTGAAGCTTTCTTT
TRBJ2-2 | few | NA | TRBV12-3/TRBV12-4 | CASSLGLPANTGELFF | TGTGCCAGCAGTTTGGGACTTCCTGCGAACACCGGGGAGCTGTTTTTT
TRBJ2-7 | NA | NA | TRBV7-2 | CTSSLGRDEQYF | TGTACCAGCAGCCTAGGGCGGGACGAGCAGTACTTC
TRBJ2-1 | few | TRBD2 | TRBV6-5 | CASSYSSAGGLYNEQFF | TGTGCCAGCAGTTACTCGTCAGCGGGGGGGCTCTACAATGAGCAGTTCTTC
TRBJ2-5 | NA | TRBD2 | TRBV2 | CASSGLAGDAETQYF | TGTGCCAGCAGCGGACTAGCGGGGGACGCGGAGACCCAGTACTTC
TRBJ2-5 | NA | NA | TRBV12-3/TRBV12-4 | CASSLAGIQETQYF | TGTGCCAGCAGTTTAGCTGGGATCCAAGAGACCCAGTACTTC
TRBJ2-1 | NA | NA | TRBV19 | CASSMQGPYNEQFF | TGTGCCAGTAGTATGCAGGGACCCTACAATGAGCAGTTCTTC
TRBJ2-5 | NA | NA | TRBV7-9 | CASSLALQETQYF | TGTGCCAGCAGCTTAGCGCTCCAAGAGACCCAGTACTTC
TRBJ2-5 | few | TRBD2 | TRBV7-9 | CASSFNGGSETQYF | TGTGCCAGCAGCTTCAACGGGGGGTCCGAGACCCAGTACTTC
TRBJ2-1 | NA | NA | TRBV24-1 | CATSASGVAYNEQFF | TGTGCCACCAGTGCGTCGGGAGTTGCCTACAATGAGCAGTTCTTC
TRBJ1-5 | NA | TRBD1 | TRBV19 | CASRGGGTNQPQHF | TGTGCCAGCAGGGGGGGTGGGACCAATCAGCCCCAGCATTTT
TRBJ2-7 | NA | NA | TRBV5-6 | CASSLFGGEQYF | TGTGCCAGCAGCTTGTTTGGGGGCGAGCAGTACTTC
TRBJ2-1 | NA | TRBD2 | TRBV4-1 | CASRASGGAAYNEQFF | TGCGCCAGCAGGGCTAGCGGGGGGGCCGCCTACAATGAGCAGTTCTTC
TRBJ2-1 | few | NA | TRBV11-1 | CASSSPPGNNEQFF | TGTGCCAGCAGCTCTCCCCCAGGTAACAATGAGCAGTTCTTC
TRBJ2-5 | many | TRBD2 | TRBV20-1 | CSASSLTPKRGGQETQYF | TGCAGTGCCTCCAGCCTAACCCCCAAGCGGGGGGGCCAAGAGACCCAGTACTTC
TRBJ2-7 | NA | NA | TRBV6-5 | CASRLETGEQYF | TGTGCCAGCCGGCTAGAAACGGGGGAGCAGTACTTC
TRBJ2-3 | NA | TRBD2 | TRBV6-5 | CASSRGGMNTDTQYF | TGTGCCAGCAGTCGGGGGGGGATGAACACGGATACGCAGTATTTT
TRBJ2-5 | NA | NA | TRBV7-9 | CASSFETDQETQYF | TGTGCCAGCAGCTTCGAGACAGACCAAGAGACCCAGTACTTC
TRBJ2-2 | NA | NA | TRBV7-9 | CASSNRNQNTGELFF | TGTGCCAGCAGCAACCGAAACCAGAACACCGGGGAGCTGTTTTTT
TRBJ2-7 | NA | NA | TRBV29-1 | CSVERGERVTGEQYF | TGCAGCGTTGAAAGGGGAGAAAGGGTAACGGGTGAGCAGTACTTC
TRBJ2-7 | few | TRBD2 | TRBV19 | CASSTHGLADYEQYF | TGTGCCAGTAGCACCCATGGGCTAGCGGACTACGAGCAGTACTTC
TRBJ2-3 | many | TRBD2 | TRBV12-3/TRBV12-4 | CASSPTSGGASSTDTQYF | TGTGCCAGCAGTCCCACTAGCGGGGGGGCCTCTAGCACAGATACGCAGTATTTT
TRBJ2-5 | NA | NA | TRBV6-6 | CASSYIRDGQETQYF | TGTGCCAGCAGTTATATCAGGGACGGACAAGAGACCCAGTACTTC
TRBJ1-2 | NA | NA | TRBV29-1 | CSVGDTANYGYTF | TGCAGCGTTGGGGACACTGCTAACTATGGCTACACCTTC